This paragraph reports one TCR beta chain. The sample belongs to a study of blood T cell repertoires in COVID-19. For the study at large: Donors in the United States, Italy and Spain gave samples during acute or convalescent COVID-19. PBMCs, B-cell-depleted T cells, or T cells were the source of the cDNA or gDNA that made up the material.

Generated by immunoSEQ multiplex PCR, the TCRdb table keeps only in-frame clones and is missing some. In the table there are fewer than 25,000 clones, about 92% of which are singletons. Germline V CDR1 and CDR2: LNHDA, SQIVND (reference sequence). The CDR3 contains 13 residues. Deletions cut 6 bases from V and 0 bases from J, with 8 bases between. Material: peripheral blood. The rearrangement links TRBV19 to TRBJ1-2; possibly TRBD1 for D (5 bases). The TCR sequence derives from a human donor in a cohort sampled during active COVID-19. CDR3: CASRQDTNYGYTF. The CDR3 DNA follows: TGTGCCAGTAGACAGGACACTAACTATGGCTACACCTTC.